This is a list of T cell receptor beta chains from one sample in a study of cytomegalovirus exposure and HLA in healthy donors. TCRdb's table, derived via immunoSEQ multiplex PCR, lists solely in-frame clones and lacks some. The sample lists under 350,000 clones; roughly 85% were seen once. Material: PBMCs. The receptors stem from a woman aged 18-29 years in good health and CMV-seronegative. Both conserved end residues are part of each CDR3. A D gene is named only where the DNA matches it firmly. The size field is filled for only some rows; it gives once, few, many or a size class.

>TRBV7-6|-|-|TRBJ2-7
CAGQTDGSYEQYF
TGTGCCGGACAAACAGACGGCTCCTACGAGCAGTACTTC
>TRBV4-3|-|-|TRBJ2-3
CASSRNPLAVDTQYF
TGCGCCAGCAGCCGAAATCCACTAGCTGTAGATACGCAGTATTTT
>TRBV4-1|-|-|TRBJ2-1
CASSRRDSHNEQFF
TGCGCCAGCAGCCGCCGGGACTCCCACAATGAGCAGTTCTTC
>TRBV5-6|-|TRBD2|TRBJ2-3
CASSTQAGVGPDTQYF
TGTGCCAGCAGCACGCAAGCGGGAGTGGGGCCAGATACGCAGTATTTT
>TRBV2|-|TRBD2|TRBJ2-7
CASRRDGGGEQYF
TGTGCCAGCAGACGGGACGGCGGGGGCGAGCAGTACTTC
>TRBV7-2|-|-|TRBJ1-5
CASSPSDISNQPQHF
TGTGCCAGCAGCCCATCTGACATTAGCAATCAGCCCCAGCATTTT
>TRBV7-9|-|-|TRBJ1-2
CASSLEAGDGYTF
TGTGCCAGCAGCTTAGAGGCGGGAGATGGCTACACCTTT
>TRBV28|once|-|TRBJ2-1
CATLDSTSYNEQFF
TGTGCCACCTTGGACAGTACCTCCTACAATGAGCAGTTCTTC
>TRBV19|-|TRBD2|TRBJ2-3
CASSIQRGISTDTQYF
TGTGCCAGTAGTATCCAGCGGGGAATTAGCACAGATACGCAGTATTTT
>TRBV7-9|-|-|TRBJ2-3
CASSQDWADTQYF
TGTGCCAGCAGCCAGGACTGGGCAGATACGCAGTATTTT
>TRBV7-2|-|TRBD1|TRBJ1-2
CASSLSGQGAGSYTF
TGTGCCAGCAGCTTATCGGGACAGGGGGCTGGCAGCTACACCTTC
>TRBV9|-|-|TRBJ1-2
CASSPSTDGYTF
TGTGCCAGCAGCCCATCGACAGATGGCTACACCTTC
>TRBV28|-|TRBD2|TRBJ2-7
CASSTPTSGDAYEQYF
TGTGCCAGCAGTACTCCGACTAGCGGGGATGCCTACGAGCAGTACTTC
>TRBV4-1|-|-|TRBJ2-7
CASSQDRVSYEQYF
TGCGCCAGCAGCCAAGACAGGGTTTCCTACGAGCAGTACTTC
>TRBV6-5|once|-|TRBJ1-2
CASSYSSEGGYGYTF
TGTGCCAGCAGTTACTCGTCTGAGGGCGGCTATGGCTACACCTTC
>TRBV6-5|once|TRBD1|TRBJ1-4
CASSSWGQPNEKLFF
TGTGCCAGCAGTTCTTGGGGACAGCCCAATGAAAAACTGTTTTTT
>TRBV13|-|-|TRBJ2-5
CASSLDSRSETQYF
TGTGCCAGCAGCCTGGACAGCCGGTCGGAGACCCAGTACTTC
>TRBV11-2|-|TRBD1|TRBJ2-1
CASSLAQGDYNEQFF
TGTGCCAGCAGCTTAGCCCAGGGGGACTACAATGAGCAGTTCTTC
>TRBV18|-|TRBD1|TRBJ2-6
CASSRTGGLGANVLTF
TGTGCCAGCTCAAGGACAGGGGGCCTTGGGGCCAACGTCCTGACTTTC
>TRBV19|-|-|TRBJ1-2
CASSDGNYGYTF
TGTGCCAGTAGTGACGGGAACTATGGCTACACCTTC
>TRBV11-2|-|TRBD2|TRBJ2-7
CASSLDPSGTAEQYF
TGTGCCAGCAGCTTAGATCCTAGCGGGACGGCCGAGCAGTACTTC
>TRBV29-1|-|TRBD2|TRBJ2-1
CSAPKSLAGGSNEQFF
TGCAGCGCCCCGAAATCACTAGCGGGGGGCTCCAATGAGCAGTTCTTC
>TRBV6-1|-|TRBD1|TRBJ2-7
CASRGGQGVTYEQYF
TGTGCCAGCAGGGGGGGACAGGGGGTGACGTACGAGCAGTACTTC
>TRBV28|-|-|TRBJ2-7
CASSPAYEQYF
TGTGCCAGCAGTCCCGCCTACGAGCAGTACTTC
>TRBV5-6|-|-|TRBJ2-2
CASSSITGELFF
TGTGCCAGCAGCTCTATAACCGGGGAGCTGTTTTTT
>TRBV5-4|-|TRBD2|TRBJ2-7
CASSPRLAGDYEQYF
TGTGCCAGCAGCCCCCGTTTAGCGGGAGACTACGAGCAGTACTTC
>TRBV6-1|-|-|TRBJ2-7
CASSEIDRLTYEQYF
TGTGCCAGCAGTGAAATAGACAGGTTGACCTACGAGCAGTACTTC
>TRBV6-1|-|TRBD1|TRBJ1-5
CASRATGTTFQPQHF
TGTGCCAGCCGAGCGACAGGGACGACATTTCAGCCCCAGCATTTT
>TRBV18|-|-|TRBJ1-6
CASSPRTEGGSPLHF
TGTGCCAGCTCACCAAGAACAGAAGGGGGTTCACCCCTCCACTTT
>TRBV6-1|few|TRBD1|TRBJ2-2
CASGRQGANTGELFF
TGTGCCAGCGGCCGACAGGGGGCGAACACCGGGGAGCTGTTTTTT
>TRBV19|-|-|TRBJ2-3
CASSIEGHVDTQYF
TGTGCCAGTAGTATAGAGGGACATGTTGATACGCAGTATTTT
>TRBV28|-|TRBD1|TRBJ2-7
CASSPRGRINEQYF
TGTGCCAGCAGTCCCAGGGGGCGCATAAACGAGCAGTACTTC
>TRBV4-2|-|-|TRBJ2-7
CASSLWASAAREQYF
TGTGCCAGCAGCCTCTGGGCAAGTGCCGCCCGCGAGCAGTACTTC
>TRBV2|-|TRBD2|TRBJ2-5
CASSETASGGRKTQYF
TGTGCCAGCAGTGAAACGGCTAGCGGGGGGAGAAAGACCCAGTACTTC
>TRBV4-1|-|-|TRBJ1-2
CASSQEIRGNGYTF
TGCGCCAGCAGCCAAGAAATTAGGGGTAATGGCTACACCTTC
>TRBV11-2|-|TRBD2|TRBJ2-3
CASSLGGLASYF
TGTGCCAGCAGCTTAGGGGGACTAGCGTCGTATTTT
>TRBV21-1|once|-|TRBJ2-7
CASSNVICEQYF
TGTGCCAGCAGCAATGTTATCTGCGAGCAGTACTTC
>TRBV18|-|-|TRBJ1-1
CASQGGQNTEAFF
TGTGCCAGCCAAGGGGGACAGAACACTGAAGCTTTCTTT
>TRBV9|-|-|TRBJ2-3
CASSVMGGALTDTQYF
TGTGCCAGCAGCGTAATGGGGGGGGCCTTAACAGATACGCAGTATTTT
>TRBV27|-|-|TRBJ1-5
CASSLSGGHQPQHF
TGTGCCAGCAGTTTATCCGGCGGCCATCAGCCCCAGCATTTT
>TRBV10-3|-|TRBD1|TRBJ1-6
CASLSGDRGNSPLHF
TGTGCCAGCTTATCCGGGGACAGGGGTAATTCACCCCTCCACTTT
>TRBV6-1|-|-|TRBJ2-1
CASSEPGWNEQFF
TGTGCCAGCAGTGAGCCAGGGTGGAATGAGCAGTTCTTC
>TRBV4-1|-|-|TRBJ1-1
CASSQGGRNTEAFF
TGCGCCAGCAGCCAAGGAGGTCGAAACACTGAAGCTTTCTTT
>TRBV7-6|-|TRBD1|TRBJ2-7
CASSPNPGTGLYEQYF
TGTGCCAGCAGCCCAAACCCCGGGACAGGGCTCTACGAGCAGTACTTC
>TRBV5-6|-|-|TRBJ1-2
CASRKPGTHGYTF
TGTGCCAGCAGAAAGCCAGGAACGCATGGCTACACCTTC
>TRBV13|few|TRBD1|TRBJ1-2
CASSFWDRVRGYTF
TGTGCCAGCAGCTTTTGGGACAGGGTGCGTGGCTACACCTTC
>TRBV19|-|-|TRBJ2-7
CASSLRQTTSSSYEQYF
TGTGCCAGTAGTTTACGACAGACCACGTCCAGCTCCTACGAGCAGTACTTC
>TRBV2|-|-|TRBJ1-1
CASSARGGTNTEAFF
TGTGCCAGCAGTGCTCGGGGGGGGACGAACACTGAAGCTTTCTTT
>TRBV9|-|-|TRBJ2-4
CASSARDVGDIQYF
TGTGCCAGCAGCGCGCGGGACGTCGGAGACATTCAGTACTTC
>TRBV7-2|-|-|TRBJ2-2
CASSHTELFF
TGTGCCAGCAGCCACACGGAGCTGTTTTTT
>TRBV11-2|-|-|TRBJ2-1
CASSLASGERANEQFF
TGTGCCAGCAGCTTAGCCTCAGGGGAGAGGGCCAATGAGCAGTTCTTC
>TRBV14|once|TRBD1|TRBJ1-1
CASSRDRDRGRGTEAFF
TGTGCCAGCAGCCGCGACCGGGACAGGGGACGGGGCACTGAAGCTTTCTTT
>TRBV30|-|-|TRBJ1-4
CAWSPPDEKLFF
TGTGCCTGGAGTCCACCGGATGAAAAACTGTTTTTT
>TRBV19|-|TRBD1|TRBJ2-7
CASSIPAGGDEQYF
TGTGCCAGTAGTATCCCGGCAGGGGGCGACGAGCAGTACTTC
>TRBV11-2|-|TRBD1|TRBJ2-7
CASSQSPGQGAREQYF
TGTGCCAGCAGCCAATCCCCGGGACAGGGGGCGCGTGAGCAGTACTTC
>TRBV14|-|-|TRBJ2-7
CASSLRKDYRSEQYF
TGTGCCAGCAGCCTAAGAAAAGACTACCGCTCCGAGCAGTACTTC
>TRBV2|few|-|TRBJ2-7
CASSDGRGGYEQYF
TGTGCCAGCAGTGATGGGCGGGGTGGGTACGAGCAGTACTTC
>TRBV10-3|-|-|TRBJ1-6
CAISSIDRAYNSPLHF
TGTGCCATCAGTTCGATCGACCGGGCCTATAATTCACCCCTCCACTTT